The 21 T cell receptor beta chains presented below share a single source sample, sequenced in a study of response to subunit inactivated influenza vaccine. One entry per CDR3 protein, called by TCRdb with MiXCR from the RT-PCR reads. Among hundreds of thousands of distinct CDR3 sequences listed, roughly 20% were seen once. The sample consisted of PBMCs from blood, taken more than 4 days after vaccination. The receptors were gathered from a man in his forties or fifties who received an inactivated influenza vaccine.

This rearrangement joins TRBV18 to TRBJ1-1; possible D gene TRBD1, 5 bases. CDR1 is KGHSH and CDR2 is LQKENI in the germline V gene. V gave up 2 bases and J gave up 10 bases, with 14 bases separating them. The CDR3 is 13 amino acids. The CDR3 sequence: CASSPSRDEGAFF. The CDR3 DNA follows: TGTGCCAGCTCACCAAGCAGGGATGAAGGAGCTTTCTTT. Complete variable domain (other parts from reference TRBV18 and TRBJ1-1): NAGVMQNPRHLVRRRGQEARLRCSPMKGHSHVYWYRQLPEEGLKFMVYLQKENIIDESGMPKERFSAEFPKEGPSILRIQQVVRGDSAAYFCASSPSRDEGAFFGQGTRLTVV.

This clonotype was counted many times. The chain employs TRBV4-2 and TRBJ2-2, with TRBD2 identical over 15 bases. Germline-derived CDR1 and CDR2 are LGHNA and YNFKEQ. The V segment lost 0 bases and the J segment 1 base; nucleotides outside the gene matches: 9. The CDR3 has 21 amino acids. As DNA, the CDR3 is TGTGCCAGCAGCCAAGAACCCCGGACTAGCGGGGGGGCTTGGAACACCGGGGAGCTGTTTTTT. This encodes CASSQEPRTSGGAWNTGELFF.

The table lists this clonotype with a few counts. The chain joins TRBV7-9 to TRBJ2-1; 8 nucleotides line up with TRBD2. Per the germline V gene, CDR1 is SEHNR and CDR2 is FQNEAQ (reference sequence). With 5 bases clipped from V and 8 bases from J, the junction kept 17 bases outside the gene matches. The CDR3 loop spans 17 amino acids. CDR3 bases: TGTGCCAGCAGCCCCCATAAGGGGTTAGCGGGATTCGATGAGCAGTTCTTC. It translates to CASSPHKGLAGFDEQFF.

The table lists this clonotype with a few counts. This chain uses TRBV28 with TRBJ1-5; D is undetermined. Trimming removed 5 bases at V and 1 base at J, with 12 bases between. The CDR3 extends over 15 amino acids. CDR1 and CDR2 (germline): MDHEN, SYDVKM. For the CDR3, the DNA is TGTGCCAGCAGTAGTGTTGAGTTCAGCAATCAGCCCCAGCATTTT. Its protein product is CASSSVEFSNQPQHF.

The chain joins TRBV5-1 to TRBJ2-3; D possibly corresponds to TRBD2 (6 bases). The CDR3 consists of 14 residues. Per the germline V gene, CDR1 is SGHRS and CDR2 is YFSETQ. Between the trimmed V and J ends, which lost 0 bases and 4 bases, there was a span of 9 bases. CDR3 protein: CASSLVRDADTQYF. CDR3 sequence (DNA): TGCGCCAGCAGCTTGGTGCGGGACGCAGATACGCAGTATTTT.

There are a few counts of this clonotype. The chain couples TRBV10-3 to TRBJ2-3; 15 bases align to TRBD2. V shed 10 bases and J 6 bases; nucleotides not matched to a gene: 11. The CDR3 is 16 amino acids. Germline CDR1 and CDR2: ENHRY and SYGVKD. The DNA of the CDR3 is TGTGCCACCGGGACTAGCGGGAGGAAAGCAGGGGATACGCAGTATTTT. It specifies CATGTSGRKAGDTQYF.

The CDR3 region is CASSQRTGEQFF. DNA of the CDR3: TGCGCCAGCAGCCAACGGACAGGGGAGCAGTTCTTC. The chain carries TRBV4-3 and TRBJ2-1; 8 bases map to TRBD1. Germline loops: CDR1 LGHNA, CDR2 YSLEER. The CDR3 is 12 amino acids. Trimming removed 2 bases from V and 10 bases from J; junction bases left unmatched: 1.

This clonotype was detected a few times. The chain combines TRBV6-1 with TRBJ1-2, with a tentative D call TRBD1 (5 bases). The germline CDR1 and CDR2 sequences are MNHNS and SASEGT. This CDR3 spans 14 amino acids. Trimming pared 7 bases from V and 5 bases from J, leaving 17 bases between. CDR3 in amino acids: CASTPRGGSYGYTF. The CDR3 coding sequence is TGTGCCAGCACCCCCCGCGGGGGATCGTATGGCTACACCTTC.

This clonotype occurred a few times. J is TRBJ2-6 and V is TRBV5-5; no firm D call. V lost 4 bases, J lost 2 bases, and 10 bases lay in between. CDR1 SGHKS and CDR2 YYEKEE come from the germline V gene (reference sequence). This CDR3 region has 15 residues. The CDR3 nucleotides are TGTGCCAGCAGCCTTGGTAGAACTGGGGCCAACGTCCTGACTTTC. It encodes CASSLGRTGANVLTF. The entire variable domain, with the rest obtained from reference TRBV5-5 and TRBJ2-6, is as follows: DAGVTQSPTHLIKTRGQQVTLRCSPISGHKSVSWYQQVLGQGPQFIFQYYEKEERGRGNFPDRFSARQFPNYSSELNVNALLLGDSALYLCASSLGRTGANVLTFGAGSRLTVL.

The chain uses TRBV5-1 and TRBJ2-2; D possibly corresponds to TRBD1 (7 bases). Germline V gene sequence: CDR1 SGHRS, CDR2 YFSETQ. The V end was cut by 4 bases, the J end by 3 bases, with 19 bases between. CDR3 length equals 17 residues. CDR3: CASSPRTGGGYTGELFF. DNA for the CDR3: TGCGCCAGCAGCCCGCGGACAGGCGGAGGGTACACCGGGGAGCTGTTTTTT. Full variable domain (rest looked up from reference TRBV5-1 and TRBJ2-2): KAGVTQTPRYLIKTRGQQVTLSCSPISGHRSVSWYQQTPGQGLQFLFEYFSETQRNKGNFPGRFSGRQFSNSRSEMNVSTLELGDSALYLCASSPRTGGGYTGELFFGEGSRLTVL.

This clonotype was seen a handful of times. The V and J genes are TRBV10-2 and TRBJ1-6, with D unclear. The germline V gene has CDR1 WSHSY and CDR2 SAAADI. This CDR3 contains 13 residues. With 7 bases removed from V and 7 bases from J, the gap between germline ends came to 11 bases. CDR3 bases: TGCGCCAGCATGGGTCAGAGGAATTCACCCCTCCACTTT. Translation gives CASMGQRNSPLHF.

The J gene is TRBJ2-7, the V gene TRBV7-2; TRBD2 aligns across 14 bases. After removal of 5 bases from V and 7 bases from J, the junction contained 7 bases not matched to a gene. Germline CDR1 and CDR2: SGHTA and FQGNSA. The CDR3 totals 15 residues. This chain's CDR3 is CASSPTGTSGGEQYF. The CDR3 nucleotides are TGTGCCAGCAGCCCAACCGGGACTAGCGGGGGTGAGCAGTACTTC. The whole variable domain, remainder taken from reference TRBV7-2 and TRBJ2-7, is GAGVSQSPSNKVTEKGKDVELRCDPISGHTALYWYRQSLGQGLEFLIYFQGNSAPDKSGLPSDRFSAERTGGSVSTLTIQRTQQEDSAVYLCASSPTGTSGGEQYFGPGTRLTVT.

This clonotype occurred a few times. The CDR3: CASSFAGLAATGELFF. DNA of the CDR3: TGTGCCAGCAGTTTCGCTGGACTAGCGGCCACCGGGGAGCTGTTTTTT. The chain couples TRBV25-1 to TRBJ2-2; 10 bases match TRBD2. This CDR3 is built from 16 residues. Germline-derived CDR1 and CDR2 are MGHDK and SYGVNS. V trimming: 5 bases; J trimming: 4 bases; junction bases outside the gene matches: 7.

J is TRBJ2-7 and V is TRBV6-1; D call uncertain. This CDR3 is 12 amino acids long. Per germline, CDR1 MNHNS and CDR2 SASEGT. V lost 6 bases to trimming and J lost 4 bases, with 10 bases between them. This chain's CDR3 is CASRLRSYEQYF. In DNA form, the CDR3 reads TGTGCCAGCAGGCTACGGTCTTACGAGCAGTACTTC.

V gene TRBV10-3 combines with J gene TRBJ1-4; the D is unclear. The V end lost 6 bases, the J end lost 2 bases, and 10 bases lay between the germline ends. The CDR3 runs 14 residues. Germline CDR1 reads ENHRY; CDR2 reads SYGVKD. The CDR3 coding sequence is TGTGCCATCAGCCTGGGCCCCACTAATGAAAAACTGTTTTTT. Its protein product is CAISLGPTNEKLFF.

This clonotype has a handful of counts. This rearrangement joins TRBV7-3 to TRBJ2-5; tentative D call: TRBD2 (6 bases). Between the trimmed V and J ends, which lost 5 bases and 2 bases, there was a span of 15 bases. The CDR3 has 15 residues. In germline, CDR1 is SGHTA, CDR2 FQGTGA. The CDR3 loop is CASSTWDGGQETQYF. In DNA form, the CDR3 reads TGTGCCAGCAGCACTTGGGACGGGGGTCAAGAGACCCAGTACTTC.

V usage is TRBV28 and J usage is TRBJ2-5; D is unresolved. Trimming removed 1 base at V and 0 bases at J, with 15 bases between. This CDR3 has 17 residues. From germline, CDR1 is MDHEN and CDR2 SYDVKM. CDR3 nucleotides: TGTGCCAGCAGTTTATTCCATTTGGATCCGTACCAAGAGACCCAGTACTTC. Translation: CASSLFHLDPYQETQYF.

CDR3 nucleotide sequence: TGCAGCGGCTTGTGGAGGGGTTACAATGAGCAGTTCTTC. It codes for CSGLWRGYNEQFF. The chain links TRBV29-1 to TRBJ2-1; D might be TRBD2 (6 bases). V gave up 7 bases and J gave up 4 bases, with 14 bases separating them. The CDR3 runs to 13 residues. Germline lookup yields CDR1 SQVTM and CDR2 ANQGSEA.

This chain joins TRBV11-3 and TRBJ1-6; D is undetermined. This CDR3 comprises 13 residues. The germline CDR1 and CDR2 sequences are SGHNT and YENEEA. Trimming shortened V by 8 bases and J by 5 bases, and 10 bases separated the two germline ends. CDR3 in amino acids: CASASGNNSPLHF. The DNA of the CDR3 is TGTGCCAGCGCGTCAGGCAATAATTCACCCCTCCACTTT.

The rearrangement uses TRBV20-1 and TRBJ2-3, with TRBD2 matching 7 bases. The germline V gene encodes CDR1 DFQATT and CDR2 SNEGSKA (reference sequence). Trimming took 6 bases from V and 2 from J; bases not matched to a gene: 8. CDR3 size: 14 residues. Written as DNA, the CDR3 is TGCAGTGCGGCGGGAGAAATCTTCACAGATACGCAGTATTTT. Translation gives CSAAGEIFTDTQYF.

This clonotype was found a few times. The chain recombines TRBV12-3 or TRBV12-4 with TRBJ1-2; a weak D match, TRBD1 (5 bases). CDR3 length: 14 residues. The V end lost 6 bases, the J end lost 3 bases, and 14 bases lay between the germline ends. CDR3 coding DNA: TGTGCCAGCAGCCCGGGGACGCGGGACTATGGCTACACCTTC. Encoded protein: CASSPGTRDYGYTF.